The present TCR beta chain was sequenced within a study of blood T cell repertoires in COVID-19. Study at large: In each case, the material was cDNA or gDNA derived from T cells, B-cell-depleted T cells, or PBMCs.

The Seattle site enrolled patients during active infection and followed them longitudinally. Per the authors' pipeline: Using reference gene primer amplification, nucleated cell counts were estimated. This table comes from immunoSEQ multiplex PCR, and its TCRdb copy is limited to in-frame clones, with some not included. The V and J calls and the clone size are those of that table, but D and trimming were determined from the DNA. The repertoire includes roughly 500,000 clones, roughly nine tenths of them detected once, and 0.9% sits in the top ten. The receptor comes from a man in his late teens or twenties with COVID-19, enrolled during active disease. Sequencing input: peripheral blood.

CDR3 amino acids: CASSLDRGEQYF. In DNA form, the CDR3 reads TGTGCCAGCAGCTTAGACAGGGGCGAGCAGTACTTC. The chain links TRBV11-2 to TRBJ2-7; maybe TRBD1 (6 bases). The CDR3 spans 12 residues. CDR1 and CDR2 (germline): SGHAT, FQNNGV. The V gene lost 0 bases and the J gene lost 6 bases, with 6 bases spanning the gap.